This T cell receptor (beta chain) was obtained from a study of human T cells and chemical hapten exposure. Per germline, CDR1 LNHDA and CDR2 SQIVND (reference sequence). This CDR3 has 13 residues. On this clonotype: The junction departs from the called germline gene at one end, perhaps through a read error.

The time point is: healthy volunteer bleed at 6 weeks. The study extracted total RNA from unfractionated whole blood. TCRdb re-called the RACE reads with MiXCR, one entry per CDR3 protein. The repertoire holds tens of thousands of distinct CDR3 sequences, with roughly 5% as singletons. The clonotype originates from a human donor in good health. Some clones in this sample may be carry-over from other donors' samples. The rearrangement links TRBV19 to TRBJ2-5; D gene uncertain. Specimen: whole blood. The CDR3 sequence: CVSSAPPVETQYF. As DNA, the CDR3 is TGTGTCAGTAGTGCCCCCCCAGTGGAGACCCAGTACTTC.